This TCR beta chain appears in the sequencing data of a study of blood T cell repertoires in COVID-19. Clones were sequenced by immunoSEQ multiplex PCR, and TCRdb holds only the in-frame ones, with some missing. The sample includes under 300,000 clones, 88% seen only once; the top ten take under 0.95%. This CDR3 comprises 14 residues. Germline V gene sequence: CDR1 KGHDR, CDR2 SFDVKD. V trimming: 5 bases; J trimming: 1 base; junction bases outside the gene matches: 3. V and J are TRBV24-1 and TRBJ1-2, with 7 bases fitting TRBD1. The clonotype comes from a woman in her twenties or thirties with acute or convalescent COVID-19. The sequenced material came from peripheral blood. The CDR3 spells CATSAGDSNYGYTF. In nucleotides, the CDR3 is TGTGCCACCAGTGCAGGGGACAGTAACTATGGCTACACCTTC.